This passage covers 30 T cell receptor beta chains from one sample sequenced in a study of T cell repertoires in cytomegalovirus infection. Their antigens remain unidentified. TCRdb ran MiXCR on the reads and lists one entry per CDR3 protein. In the table there are a few hundred thousand distinct CDR3 sequences, about 40% of which are singletons. The sequencing here drew on cultured PBMCs, taken from culture after CMV antigen stimulation. Every receptor here comes from a human donor in good health (CMV status not recorded). Some clones in this sample may be carry-over from other donors' samples.

This clonotype was seen more than once but under ten times. DNA for the CDR3: TGTGCCAGCAGCTTGGAAAGGGCCTACAATGAGCAGTTCTTC. Residues: CASSLERAYNEQFF. This chain connects TRBV5-4 to TRBJ2-1; no firm D call. CDR3 length: 14 residues. Germline V gene sequence: CDR1 SGHNT, CDR2 YYREEE (reference sequence). Trimming took off 0 bases at V and 2 bases at J, with 6 bases between the two ends.

The chain has TRBV27 and TRBJ1-6; no firm D call. The germline V and J ends were trimmed by 3 bases and 9 bases, with 12 bases remaining between them. Germline assignment: CDR1 MNHEY and CDR2 SMNVEV (reference sequence). The CDR3 totals 14 residues. CDR3 amino acids: CASSLKMGISPLHF. In DNA form, the CDR3 reads TGTGCCAGCAGTTTGAAGATGGGAATTTCACCCCTCCACTTT.

A few counts support this clonotype. This chain connects TRBV11-2 to TRBJ1-1; D remains unclear. Trimming removed 0 bases from V and 6 bases from J, with 11 bases in between. This CDR3 spans 14 amino acids. Germline CDR1 is SGHAT and CDR2 is FQNNGV. The CDR3 region has the DNA TGTGCCAGCAGCTTAGATGGGGTTTGGGCTGAAGCTTTCTTT. Protein sequence: CASSLDGVWAEAFF.

The chain recombines TRBV4-1 with TRBJ2-3; 9 positions match TRBD2. V was clipped by 0 bases and J by 1 base; unmatched bases: 5. The CDR3 extends over 17 amino acids. The V gene's germline CDR1 is MGHRA and CDR2 YSYEKL. The CDR3 DNA sequence: TGCGCCAGCAGCCAAGAGGGGCCTAGCGGGGGCACAGATACGCAGTATTTT. Translation gives CASSQEGPSGGTDTQYF.

This clonotype came up a few times. The chain is built from TRBV7-2 and TRBJ2-1; TRBD1 is a possible D gene (6 bases). The CDR3 has 16 amino acids. V shed 1 base and J shed 8 bases, with 18 bases lying between them. From germline, CDR1 is SGHTA and CDR2 FQGNSA. CDR3 DNA sequence: TGTGCCAGCAGCTTAGTGGGGACAAGAGGGAGCGATGAGCAGTTCTTC. It translates to CASSLVGTRGSDEQFF.

This clonotype has more than one count but fewer than ten. V gene TRBV7-2 combines with J gene TRBJ2-7; D perhaps matches TRBD1 (6 bases). The CDR3 extends over 14 amino acids. The germline V gene has CDR1 SGHTA and CDR2 FQGNSA. V lost 4 bases to trimming and J lost 2 bases, with 12 bases between them. The CDR3 sequence: CASSSDRSAYEQYF. CDR3 DNA sequence: TGTGCCAGCAGCTCCGACAGGTCCGCCTACGAGCAGTACTTC.

This clonotype has just a few counts. The chain joins TRBV10-3 to TRBJ2-7; D may be TRBD1 or TRBD2 (5 bases each). Germline CDR1 reads ENHRY; CDR2 reads SYGVKD. This CDR3 region has 14 residues. V lost 1 base and J lost 2, with 9 bases in between. CDR3 sequence reads: CAISELGTAYEQYF. The CDR3 coding sequence is TGTGCCATCAGTGAGTTAGGGACCGCCTACGAGCAGTACTTC.

The CDR3 protein is CASSEGVVSNQPQHF. CDR3 sequence (DNA): TGTGCCAGCAGTGAAGGGGTCGTTAGCAATCAGCCCCAGCATTTT. The chain couples TRBV6-5 to TRBJ1-5; D is possibly TRBD1 (5 bases). Germline-derived CDR1 and CDR2 are MNHEY and SVGAGI. Trimming stripped 5 bases from V and 0 bases from J, with 11 bases between. This CDR3 is built from 15 residues.

The chain couples TRBV7-2 to TRBJ2-3; D possibly corresponds to TRBD2 (6 bases). Germline lookup yields CDR1 SGHTA and CDR2 FQGNSA. The CDR3 runs 14 residues. The V end was cut by 2 bases, the J end by 2 bases, with 8 bases between. Written as DNA, the CDR3 is TGTGCCAGCAGCTTATGGAGGGCCACAGATACGCAGTATTTT. Protein product: CASSLWRATDTQYF.

In this sample, this clonotype turned up a few times. The chain links TRBV2 to TRBJ1-1; D uncertain. The CDR3 runs 15 residues. The germline V gene has CDR1 SNHLY and CDR2 FYNNEI. Between the trimmed V and J ends, which lost 1 base and 6 bases, there was a span of 15 bases. In nucleotides, the CDR3 is TGTGCCAGCAGTGAAGGGTACCCGATGGGAGCTGAAGCTTTCTTT. Protein product: CASSEGYPMGAEAFF.

The gene calls are TRBV20-1 and TRBJ1-4; no clear D. Per germline, CDR1 DFQATT and CDR2 SNEGSKA (reference sequence). The CDR3 runs 11 residues. Trimming took off 3 bases at V and 6 bases at J, with 5 bases between the two ends. Written as DNA, the CDR3 is TGCAGTGCTAGTGCCCATGAAAAACTGTTTTTT. This gives the protein CSASAHEKLFF.

CDR3 loop: CASSLGTGRLGYTF. CDR3 DNA: TGTGCCAGCAGCCTGGGGACAGGGAGGTTGGGCTACACCTTC. The chain links TRBV7-2 to TRBJ1-2; 9 bases are shared with TRBD1. Germline CDR1 and CDR2: SGHTA and FQGNSA. After removal of 5 bases from V and 8 bases from J, the junction contained 9 bases not matched to a gene. The CDR3 consists of 14 residues.

The chain carries TRBV4-1 and TRBJ2-6, with unresolved D. V dropped 1 base and J dropped 0 bases, with 10 bases sitting between them. The CDR3 contains 17 residues. CDR1 and CDR2 (germline): MGHRA, YSYEKL. The CDR3 DNA is TGCGCCAGCAGCCAAGGTTCGAGTGGCTCTGGGGCCAACGTCCTGACTTTC. Translated, it gives CASSQGSSGSGANVLTF.

The chain uses TRBV12-3 or TRBV12-4 and TRBJ1-1; perhaps TRBD1 as D (5 bases). V lost 3 bases and J lost 11, with 16 bases in between. This CDR3 has 13 residues. The CDR3 loop is CASSLGPGGSAFF. CDR3 DNA sequence: TGTGCCAGCAGTTTGGGGCCGGGGGGGAGCGCTTTCTTT.

This sequence joins TRBV6-5 and TRBJ2-7; the match to TRBD2 covers 13 bases. The CDR3 is made up of 17 amino acids. V was pared by 2 bases and J by 5 bases, with 9 bases of the junction left unmatched. Germline assignment: CDR1 MNHEY and CDR2 SVGAGI. CDR3 region: CASSYPGLAGVFDEQYF. CDR3 nucleotide sequence: TGTGCCAGCAGTTACCCCGGACTAGCGGGAGTATTCGACGAGCAGTACTTC.

This sequence joins TRBV6-2 or TRBV6-3 and TRBJ2-5; D call uncertain. In germline, CDR1 is MNHEY, CDR2 SVGEGT. The ends were cut back, 5 bases at V and 3 bases at J, with 7 bases in the middle. The CDR3 is 12 residues long. In DNA form, the CDR3 reads TGTGCCAGCAGTCCCCTTAAAGAGACCCAGTACTTC. As protein: CASSPLKETQYF.

The chain uses TRBV20-1 and TRBJ1-5; 7 positions agree with TRBD1. This CDR3 contains 14 residues. J lost 2 bases, V lost 2 bases, and 3 bases had no gene match. Germline CDR1 and CDR2: DFQATT and SNEGSKA (reference sequence). The CDR3 nucleotides are TGCAGTGCTAGAAGACAGGGAGGCAATCAGCCCCAGCATTTT. It codes for CSARRQGGNQPQHF.

This clonotype was counted a few times. The rearrangement uses TRBV7-2 and TRBJ2-4, with D hard to call. The CDR3 consists of 15 residues. V lost 3 bases and J lost 0, with 9 bases in between. The germline gives CDR1 SGHTA, CDR2 FQGNSA. The DNA of the CDR3 is TGTGCCAGCAGCTTGCAGCCTGGAGCCAAAAACATTCAGTACTTC. It yields the protein CASSLQPGAKNIQYF.

The chain is built from TRBV6-2 or TRBV6-3 and TRBJ1-5; D might be TRBD1 (5 bases). Trimming left V 6 bases short and J 3 bases short, with 15 bases between. CDR1 and CDR2 from the germline V gene are MNHEY and SVGEGT. The CDR3 has 15 residues. The CDR3 sequence: CASSPGGILNQPQHF. The CDR3 DNA is TGTGCCAGCAGCCCTGGGGGGATCCTCAATCAGCCCCAGCATTTT.

This clonotype was counted once. V and J are TRBV6-2 or TRBV6-3 and TRBJ2-5; tentative D call: TRBD1 (6 bases). The CDR3 runs to 15 residues. The V gene's germline CDR1 is MNHEY and CDR2 SVGEGT. The V gene lost 5 bases and the J gene lost 0 bases, with 13 bases spanning the gap. The CDR3: CASSLDSPYQETQYF. The CDR3 DNA follows: TGTGCCAGCAGTCTGGACAGTCCGTACCAAGAGACCCAGTACTTC.

The J gene is TRBJ1-1, the V gene TRBV25-1, with a tentative D call TRBD1 (5 bases). CDR1 and CDR2 (germline): MGHDK, SYGVNS. V dropped 5 bases and J dropped 1 base, with 11 bases sitting between them. The CDR3 covers 14 residues. CDR3 bases: TGTGCCAGCAGTCAGCAGGGAAAGAACACTGAAGCTTTCTTT. Encoded protein: CASSQQGKNTEAFF.

This clonotype occurred a few times. This rearrangement joins TRBV6-1 to TRBJ1-6, with D possibly matching TRBD1 (6 bases). Germline CDR1 and CDR2: MNHNS and SASEGT. The CDR3 sequence is 14 residues long. Trimming cost V 0 bases and J 9 bases, with 9 bases left between them. CDR3 sequence reads: CASSEAGGVSPLHF. CDR3 nucleotide sequence: TGTGCCAGCAGTGAAGCGGGGGGCGTTTCACCCCTCCACTTT.

This clonotype has more than one count but fewer than ten. The chain joins TRBV5-4 to TRBJ2-3; 9 nucleotides line up with TRBD1. This CDR3 has 16 amino acids. CDR1 and CDR2 from the germline V gene are SGHNT and YYREEE (reference sequence). After removal of 1 base from V and 3 bases from J, the junction contained 6 bases not matched to a gene. The CDR3 nucleotides are TGTGCCAGCAGCTTGCGGGACAGGGACCATACAGATACGCAGTATTTT. This encodes CASSLRDRDHTDTQYF.

This clonotype was counted between two and nine times. The rearrangement links TRBV27 to TRBJ1-2; D is undetermined. V lost 4 bases and J lost 4, with 10 bases in between. CDR3 length: 13 residues. The germline CDR1 and CDR2 sequences are MNHEY and SMNVEV (reference sequence). CDR3 nucleotide sequence: TGTGCCAGCAGTTCCCTTACCAGCTATGGCTACACCTTC. Translation: CASSSLTSYGYTF.

In its sample, this clonotype was seen many times. The chain employs TRBV7-2 and TRBJ2-5; 9 bases align to TRBD2. The CDR3 is 21 amino acids. Germline CDR1 SGHTA, CDR2 FQGNSA. The ends lost 2 bases at V and 2 bases at J; junction bases unmatched: 21. CDR3 in DNA: TGTGCCAGCAGCTTAAGATATGGGCTAGCGGGAATATCGACACCGCAAGAGACCCAGTACTTC. Its translation: CASSLRYGLAGISTPQETQYF.

The rearrangement links TRBV2 to TRBJ2-7, with a tentative D call TRBD2 (5 bases). Germline assignment: CDR1 SNHLY and CDR2 FYNNEI. Trimming cost V 3 bases and J 0 bases, with 12 bases left between them. CDR3 length: 15 residues. The CDR3 region is CASSESGGYSYEQYF. CDR3 coding DNA: TGTGCCAGCAGTGAGTCCGGCGGGTACTCCTACGAGCAGTACTTC.

The CDR3 sequence: CASSWTDQETQYF. The CDR3 bases are TGTGCCAGCAGCTGGACAGATCAAGAGACCCAGTACTTC. The chain recombines TRBV7-9 with TRBJ2-5; perhaps TRBD1 as D (6 bases). CDR3 length equals 13 residues. Deletions cut 4 bases from V and 2 bases from J, with 8 bases between. CDR1 is SEHNR and CDR2 is FQNEAQ in the germline V gene (reference sequence).

This clonotype was found a few times. This chain connects TRBV6-2 or TRBV6-3 to TRBJ1-2; the match to TRBD1 covers 8 bases. V shed 8 bases and J 3 bases; nucleotides not matched to a gene: 2. From germline, CDR1 is MNHEY and CDR2 SVGEGT. The CDR3 length is 12 residues. CDR3 region: CASRDRHYGYTF. Written as DNA, the CDR3 is TGTGCCAGCCGGGACAGGCACTATGGCTACACCTTC.

V is TRBV18 and J is TRBJ1-1, with D uncertain. V gave up 2 bases and J gave up 1 base, with 8 bases separating them. CDR1 and CDR2 from the germline V gene are KGHSH and LQKENI. This CDR3 contains 14 residues. CDR3 sequence: CASSPRQPNTEAFF. DNA of the CDR3: TGTGCCAGCTCACCAAGGCAGCCGAACACTGAAGCTTTCTTT.

The J gene is TRBJ2-1, the V gene TRBV18; the D gene is possibly TRBD2 (5 bases). CDR1 is KGHSH and CDR2 is LQKENI in the germline V gene. The CDR3 is made up of 15 amino acids. Trimming left V 3 bases short and J 1 base short, with 10 bases between. CDR3 coding DNA: TGTGCCAGCTCACCGGGAGAAACGTCCTACAATGAGCAGTTCTTC. It specifies CASSPGETSYNEQFF. Full variable domain (missing parts from reference TRBV18 and TRBJ2-1): NAGVMQNPRHLVRRRGQEARLRCSPMKGHSHVYWYRQLPEEGLKFMVYLQKENIIDESGMPKERFSAEFPKEGPSILRIQQVVRGDSAAYFCASSPGETSYNEQFFGPGTRLTVL.